This record covers a single TCR beta chain. This sample was taken from a study of blood T cell repertoires in COVID-19. In the study overall: Nucleic acid was either cDNA or gDNA, and it came from T cells, B-cell-depleted T cells, or PBMCs.

Under the authors' procedure: Reference gene primer amplification gave nucleated cell count estimates. Profiling relied on immunoSEQ multiplex PCR, and the TCRdb table lists in-frame clones only, not all of them. Clone size and the V and J calls come from that table; the DNA yielded D and trimming. The sample has about 64,000 clones; around 83% are singletons. The junction had 9 bases not matched to a gene; V was cut back by 6 bases and J by 4 bases. Germline CDR1 SGHKS, CDR2 YYEKEE (reference sequence). The CDR3 spans 14 residues. The sequence was obtained from a human donor in a cohort sampled during active COVID-19. J is TRBJ2-5 and V is TRBV5-5; 7 bases agree with TRBD1. Material: peripheral blood. CDR3 sequence reads: CASILTGEIETQYF. CDR3 sequence (DNA): TGTGCCAGCATCCTAACAGGGGAAATAGAGACCCAGTACTTC.